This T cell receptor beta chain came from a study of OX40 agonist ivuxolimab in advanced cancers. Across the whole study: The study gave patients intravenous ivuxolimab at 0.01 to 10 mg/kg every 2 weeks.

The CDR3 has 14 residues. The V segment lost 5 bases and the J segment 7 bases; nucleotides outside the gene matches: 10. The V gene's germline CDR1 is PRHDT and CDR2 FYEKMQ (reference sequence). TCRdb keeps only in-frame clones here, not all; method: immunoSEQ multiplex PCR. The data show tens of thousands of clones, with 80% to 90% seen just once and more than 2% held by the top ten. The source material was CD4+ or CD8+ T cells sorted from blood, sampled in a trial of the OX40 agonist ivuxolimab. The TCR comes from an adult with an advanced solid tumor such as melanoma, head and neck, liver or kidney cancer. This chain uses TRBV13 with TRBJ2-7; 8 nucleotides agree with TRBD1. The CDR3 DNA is TGTGCCAGCAGCCCCCCGCAGGGGGCGCGGGAGCAGTACTTC. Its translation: CASSPPQGAREQYF.